Listed here are 21 T cell receptor delta chains from one sample, sequenced in a study of gamma-delta chains in newborns, infants, children. TCRdb reapplied CATT to the reads. The data contain 10,000 to 14,000 delta-chain clones, about 8.6% of them singletons. The sequenced material came from blood. All receptors derive from a child who was a newborn, infant or young child, either healthy, febrile or measles-vaccinated (not recorded which).

Only a few counts were recorded for this clone. Other DNA sequences in this specimen translate into the identical CDR3. CDR3 sequence: CACDILGGYTDKLIF. The CDR3 DNA follows: TGTGCCTGTGACATACTGGGGGGCTACACCGATAAACTCATCTTT. The chain joins TRDV2 to TRDJ1; 8 nucleotides match TRDD3. The CDR3 is 15 amino acids. The germline V gene encodes CDR1 GEAIGNYY and CDR2 EKD. Trimming cost V 2 bases and J 0 bases; bases outside gene matches: 4.

This clone was counted only a few times. The rearrangement uses TRDV2 and TRDJ1; 9 bases line up with TRDD3. V shed 0 bases, J shed 5 bases, and the junction held 18 bases outside the gene matches. Germline CDR1 is GEAIGNYY and CDR2 is EKD. This CDR3 region has 19 residues. CDR3 region: CACDTVGGTGGLRPDKLIF. Here the CDR3 DNA reads TGTGCCTGTGACACCGTGGGGGGTACTGGGGGACTCCGCCCTGATAAACTCATCTTT.

This clone has more than one count but fewer than ten. J is TRDJ1 and V is TRDV1; D remains ambiguous. Germline CDR1 is TSWWSYY and CDR2 is QGS. V was cut by 4 bases and J by 2 bases, with 2 bases left in between. This CDR3 contains 11 residues. The CDR3 region is CALGGTDKLIF. The CDR3 nucleotides read TGTGCTCTTGGGGGTACCGATAAACTCATCTTT.

The V call is TRDV2, the J call TRDJ1, with 8 nucleotides matching TRDD3. TCRdb does not report a J gene; here it was assigned by matching the DNA to germline references. CDR3 size: 17 residues. J gave up 0 bases and V 3 bases, and 11 bases lay outside the gene matches. Germline CDR1 is GEAIGNYY and CDR2 is EKD. The CDR3 region has the DNA TGTGCCTGTGACTCCGTACTGGGGGTTACGTACACCGATAAACTCATCTTT. This translates into CACDSVLGVTYTDKLIF.

There are a few counts of this clone. At one end the junction does not follow the germline gene, possibly because of a read error. The chain recombines TRDV2 with TRDJ1, with TRDD3 identical over 9 bases. The germline gives CDR1 GEAIGNYY, CDR2 EKD. The CDR3 contains 21 residues. The CDR3 DNA is TGTGCCTGTGGCACCGTGCAGTCCTATGGGGATACGTGGGGATCGACCGATAAACTCATCTTT. Residues: CACGTVQSYGDTWGSTDKLIF.

J is TRDJ1 and V is TRDV2; TRDD3 agrees at 12 bases. V was pared by 2 bases and J by 0 bases, with 12 bases of the junction left unmatched. Germline CDR1 reads GEAIGNYY; CDR2 reads EKD. The CDR3 contains 19 residues. CDR3 region: CACDNVVLGDTTYTDKLIF. In DNA, the CDR3 is TGTGCCTGTGACAATGTCGTACTGGGGGATACCACGTACACCGATAAACTCATCTTT.

The genes are TRDV2 and TRDJ1; 13 nucleotides agree with TRDD3. After removal of 0 bases from V and 9 bases from J, the junction contained 9 bases not matched to a gene. This CDR3 has 16 amino acids. Germline V gene data show CDR1 as GEAIGNYY and CDR2 as EKD. The CDR3 nucleotides read TGTGCCTGTGACACCGTCGAAACTGGGGGATACGGGGAACTCATCTTT. Translated, it gives CACDTVETGGYGELIF.

V and J are TRDV2 and TRDJ1; 7 positions agree with TRDD3. V shed 5 bases and J 0 bases; nucleotides not matched to a gene: 8. CDR1 is GEAIGNYY, CDR2 EKD, per germline. CDR3 length equals 15 residues. The CDR3 nucleotides are TGTGCCTGTGGCGCGTTGCTGGGGGACACCGATAAACTCATCTTT. As protein: CACGALLGDTDKLIF.

Only a few counts were recorded for this clone. Additional DNA sequences in this sample encode the identical CDR3. The CDR3 nucleotides are TGTGCCTGTGACACATTACTGGGGGAGTACACCGATAAACTCATCTTT. This sequence encodes CACDTLLGEYTDKLIF. The chain is built from TRDV2 and TRDJ1; TRDD3 matches 9 bases. The V gene end was trimmed by 1 base and the J gene end by 0 bases; junction bases not matched to a gene: 5. In germline, CDR1 is GEAIGNYY, CDR2 EKD. The CDR3 sequence is 16 residues long.

The CDR3 coding sequence is TGTGCCTGTGACACCGTTGGCGGGGATACGGGGTACACCGATAAACTCATCTTT. The encoded protein is CACDTVGGDTGYTDKLIF. This chain links TRDV2 with TRDJ1; 9 bases map to TRDD3. The CDR3 is 18 amino acids. The germline gives CDR1 GEAIGNYY, CDR2 EKD. J lost 0 bases, V lost 0 bases, and 10 bases had no gene match.

The table lists this clone with a few counts. J is TRDJ1 and V is TRDV1, with a tentative D call TRDD2 (6 bases). V lost 5 bases and J lost 10, with 26 bases in between. Per germline, CDR1 TSWWSYY and CDR2 QGS. The CDR3 contains 16 residues. This CDR3 is CALGYSSSLKFHGLIF. CDR3 DNA: TGTGCTCTTGGGTACTCTTCCTCCCTTAAGTTTCATGGACTCATCTTT.

The chain is built from TRDV2 and TRDJ1; unclear D gene. The germline gives CDR1 GEAIGNYY, CDR2 EKD. V lost 4 bases, J lost 0 bases, and 8 bases lay in between. The CDR3 totals 13 residues. CDR3 residues: CACERLYTDKLIF. The CDR3 DNA is TGTGCCTGTGAGAGGTTGTACACCGATAAACTCATCTTT.

The table lists this clone with a few counts. The CDR3 bases are TGTGCCTGTGACACTGGGGGATACTCGGCCTCCTGGGACACCCGACAGATGTTTTTC. Amino acid sequence: CACDTGGYSASWDTRQMFF. The chain links TRDV2 to TRDJ3; 10 bases fit TRDD3. Germline assignment: CDR1 GEAIGNYY and CDR2 EKD. J gave up 0 bases and V 1 base, and 5 bases lay outside the gene matches. This CDR3 is 19 amino acids long.

This clone was counted only a few times. This may come from a read error, since a much larger clone is one base off. Other DNA sequences in this specimen translate into the identical CDR3. V usage is TRDV2 and J usage is TRDJ3; 12 bases agree with TRDD3. CDR3 size: 18 residues. Germline V gene data show CDR1 as GEAIGNYY and CDR2 as EKD. V gave up 0 bases and J gave up 4 bases; unmatched junction bases: 3. CDR3 residues: CACDTVLGDTWDTRQMFF. The CDR3 DNA sequence: TGTGCCTGTGACACCGTACTGGGGGATACTTGGGACACCCGACAGATGTTTTTC.

The V and J genes are TRDV2 and TRDJ1, with TRDD3 identical over 8 bases. The CDR3 has 19 amino acids. Germline lookup yields CDR1 GEAIGNYY and CDR2 EKD. J was trimmed by 0 bases and V by 3 bases; bases with no gene match: 17. For the CDR3, the DNA is TGTGCCTGTGACCGACTCCCGCTACTGGGGGGCCCCTACACCGATAAACTCATCTTT. Residues: CACDRLPLLGGPYTDKLIF.

This clone is labeled as medium-sized. The chain carries TRDV2 and TRDJ1; a weak D match, TRDD3 (5 bases). The V and J ends lost 0 bases and 3 bases respectively, with 16 bases between them. The germline gives CDR1 GEAIGNYY, CDR2 EKD. This CDR3 has 16 amino acids. The CDR3 nucleotides are TGTGCCTGTGACACCGTTGGGGTTCCGCTGCCCGATAAACTCATCTTT. Amino acids: CACDTVGVPLPDKLIF.

This clone was detected a few times. V is TRDV2 and J is TRDJ1; TRDD3 matches at 13 bases. CDR1 and CDR2 (germline): GEAIGNYY, EKD. The V segment lost 3 bases and the J segment 5 bases; nucleotides outside the gene matches: 17. CDR3 length: 19 amino acids. Here the CDR3 DNA reads TGTGCCTGTGACGCGCTACTGGGGGATACGCTTAAGGGTGATGATAAACTCATCTTT. Amino acids: CACDALLGDTLKGDDKLIF.

About this clone itself: Additional DNA sequences in this sample encode the identical CDR3. The chain uses TRDV2 and TRDJ1; 8 bases are a match to TRDD3. The J segment lost 0 bases and the V segment lost 1 base, leaving 9 bases of the junction unmatched. The CDR3 covers 17 residues. Germline V lookup: CDR1 GEAIGNYY, CDR2 EKD. The CDR3: CACDTLTGGQYTDKLIF. The CDR3 DNA follows: TGTGCCTGTGACACTCTTACTGGGGGTCAATACACCGATAAACTCATCTTT.

This clone has a handful of counts. The chain links TRDV2 to TRDJ3; TRDD3 aligns across 8 bases. The CDR3 is 18 amino acids. CDR1 is GEAIGNYY and CDR2 is EKD in the germline V gene. V lost 1 base, J lost 0 bases, and 4 bases stayed unmatched. CDR3 amino acids: CACDTTGGRSWDTRQMFF. CDR3 DNA: TGTGCCTGTGACACAACTGGGGGCCGCTCCTGGGACACCCGACAGATGTTTTTC.

The chain couples TRDV2 to TRDJ1, with D unresolved. The germline V gene has CDR1 GEAIGNYY and CDR2 EKD. V was shortened by 4 bases and J by 0 bases, with 20 bases between the two germline ends. This CDR3 contains 17 residues. The CDR3 nucleotides read TGTGCCTGTGATTACCTTTCTAATGGTGGAGACACCGATAAACTCATCTTT. Amino acids: CACDYLSNGGDTDKLIF.

V is TRDV2 and J is TRDJ1; 11 nucleotides line up with TRDD3. The V and J ends lost 0 bases and 1 base, in that order; junction bases with no gene match: 6. This CDR3 is built from 17 residues. In germline, CDR1 is GEAIGNYY, CDR2 EKD. The CDR3 reads CACDTPWGIRSTDKLIF. The CDR3 nucleotides are TGTGCCTGTGACACCCCGTGGGGGATACGAAGCACCGATAAACTCATCTTT.